The 23 T cell receptor beta chains presented below share a single source sample, sequenced in a study of T-cell memory formation after mild COVID-19. MiXCR was run by TCRdb on the 5' RACE reads, yielding one entry per CDR3 protein. The table includes fewer than 60,000 distinct CDR3 sequences, 25% to 35% detected once. What was sequenced was PBMCs or a T cell subset sorted from them (not recorded which). These TCRs come from a man younger than 35 who had mild COVID-19 (a few samples of this study predate the infection). Cell type and time point are not known.

This chain uses TRBV7-8 with TRBJ2-5; 7 nucleotides match TRBD2. CDR1 is SGHVS, CDR2 FQNEAQ, per germline. Trimming cost V 5 bases and J 5 bases; bases outside gene matches: 8. The CDR3 sequence is 14 residues long. The CDR3 coding sequence is TGTGCCAGCAGCGCCGGACTAGGGTTGGAGACCCAGTACTTC. It codes for CASSAGLGLETQYF.

The chain recombines TRBV7-9 with TRBJ1-1; D is unclear. Trimming removed 3 bases at V and 4 bases at J, with 12 bases between. Germline values: CDR1 SEHNR, CDR2 FQNEAQ (reference sequence). This CDR3 contains 14 residues. The CDR3 loop is CASSFESGSTEAFF. The CDR3 coding sequence is TGTGCCAGCAGCTTTGAGTCGGGATCCACTGAAGCTTTCTTT.

This clonotype has just a few counts. V usage is TRBV5-4 and J usage is TRBJ2-7, with 7 bases identical to TRBD1. Trimming cost V 3 bases and J 3 bases; bases outside gene matches: 3. From germline, CDR1 is SGHNT and CDR2 YYREEE (reference sequence). The CDR3 contains 13 residues. The CDR3 is CASSSGTDYEQYV. CDR3 DNA: TGTGCCAGCAGCTCCGGGACAGACTACGAGCAGTACGTC.

This clonotype occurred a few times. The chain is built from TRBV12-3 or TRBV12-4 and TRBJ1-5; D is possibly TRBD1 (6 bases). The V and J ends lost 7 bases and 8 bases respectively, with 21 bases between them. The CDR3 is 15 amino acids. CDR3: CASKVEGQTSEPQHF. The CDR3 coding sequence is TGTGCCAGCAAGGTCGAAGGACAGACCTCAGAGCCCCAGCATTTT.

The rearrangement uses TRBV5-5 and TRBJ1-2; 12 nucleotides line up with TRBD1. The V gene's germline CDR1 is SGHKS and CDR2 YYEKEE (reference sequence). V dropped 4 bases and J dropped 5; count of bases not matched to a gene: 9. The CDR3 covers 16 residues. CDR3 bases: TGTGCCAGCAGCCCGACCGGGACAGGGGGCGATTATGGCTACACCTTC. Translating it yields CASSPTGTGGDYGYTF. The full variable domain, in which reference TRBV5-5 and TRBJ1-2 provide the parts outside the CDR3, is DAGVTQSPTHLIKTRGQQVTLRCSPISGHKSVSWYQQVLGQGPQFIFQYYEKEERGRGNFPDRFSARQFPNYSSELNVNALLLGDSALYLCASSPTGTGGDYGYTFGSGTRLTVV.

V usage is TRBV2 and J usage is TRBJ1-5, with D perhaps matching TRBD1 (6 bases). V was pared by 2 bases and J by 5 bases, with 13 bases between. CDR3 length: 15 residues. Germline lookup yields CDR1 SNHLY and CDR2 FYNNEI. CDR3 sequence (DNA): TGTGCCAGCAGTGAATTTATGGCAGGGGATCAGCCCCAGCATTTT. Protein product: CASSEFMAGDQPQHF.

A few counts support this clonotype. The J gene is TRBJ2-5, the V gene TRBV5-6, with D possibly being TRBD2 (5 bases). The CDR3 loop spans 13 amino acids. The V gene lost 4 bases and the J gene lost 7 bases, with 14 bases spanning the gap. CDR1 and CDR2 (germline): SGHDT, YYEEEE. The DNA of the CDR3 is TGTGCCAGCAGCCTGGGCGTGGACTGGACCCAGTACTTC. Encoded protein: CASSLGVDWTQYF.

The V call is TRBV11-3, the J call TRBJ2-5; D not certain. Per the germline V gene, CDR1 is SGHNT and CDR2 is YENEEA. The CDR3 is 14 residues long. V lost 6 bases, J lost 5 bases, and 16 bases lay in between. The chain's CDR3 is CASSQIDSPETQYF. In nucleotides, the CDR3 is TGTGCCAGCAGTCAAATCGACTCACCGGAGACCCAGTACTTC.

This clonotype is a singleton in its sample. The chain is built from TRBV4-3 and TRBJ2-3; 8 bases map to TRBD1. CDR1 and CDR2 from the germline V gene are LGHNA and YSLEER. This CDR3 has 16 amino acids. Trimming cost V 4 bases and J 3 bases; bases outside gene matches: 9. The CDR3 is CASSRAGGRGTDTQYF. The DNA of the CDR3 is TGCGCCAGCAGCCGAGCAGGGGGCCGAGGGACAGATACGCAGTATTTT.

The rearrangement joins TRBV7-6 to TRBJ2-1; D remains unclear. The V gene's germline CDR1 is SGHVS and CDR2 FNYEAQ. This CDR3 is 14 amino acids long. V lost 3 bases and J lost 6, with 12 bases in between. CDR3 nucleotide sequence: TGTGCCAGCAGCTTTGGTGGTAGTACCAATGAGCAGTTCTTC. Translating gives CASSFGGSTNEQFF.

This chain joins TRBV18 and TRBJ2-2, with 8 bases identical to TRBD1. The CDR3 runs 16 residues. Germline CDR1 reads KGHSH; CDR2 reads LQKENI. V dropped 2 bases and J dropped 3; count of bases not matched to a gene: 5. CDR3 coding DNA: TGTGCCAGCTCACCAACCCCAGGGGGCGACACCGGGGAGCTGTTTTTT. Amino acid sequence: CASSPTPGGDTGELFF.

Ten or more counts support this clonotype. The chain joins TRBV3-1 to TRBJ2-5, with D hard to call. This CDR3 region has 13 residues. Deletions cut 5 bases from V and 4 bases from J, with 11 bases between. The germline V gene encodes CDR1 LGHDT and CDR2 YNNKEL (reference sequence). The CDR3 spells CASSSLPGETQYF. CDR3 in DNA: TGTGCCAGCAGCTCCCTTCCGGGAGAGACCCAGTACTTC.

The V gene is TRBV7-6, the J gene TRBJ2-5; D not certain. This CDR3 contains 12 residues. Per germline, CDR1 SGHVS and CDR2 FNYEAQ. Trimming removed 4 bases from V and 5 bases from J, with 8 bases in between. The chain's CDR3 is CASSSLSETQYF. The CDR3 DNA is TGTGCCAGCAGCTCTCTCTCGGAGACCCAGTACTTC.

As DNA, the CDR3 is TGTGCCAGCTCCGACCTCTCTGGGGCCAACGTCCTGACTTTC. Encoded protein: CASSDLSGANVLTF. This rearrangement joins TRBV9 to TRBJ2-6; D gene unclear. The CDR3 is made up of 14 amino acids. V was shortened by 7 bases and J by 0 bases, with 8 bases between the two germline ends. Germline V gene data show CDR1 as SGDLS and CDR2 as YYNGEE.

The chain is built from TRBV5-1 and TRBJ1-5; tentatively, D is TRBD1 (5 bases). Germline V gives CDR1 SGHRS, CDR2 YFSETQ. V was cut by 3 bases and J by 4 bases, with 11 bases left in between. CDR3 length: 14 residues. CDR3 in DNA: TGCGCCAGCAGCTGGGGGTGGGGGAATCAGCCCCAGCATTTT. This gives the protein CASSWGWGNQPQHF. The full variable domain, completed using reference TRBV5-1 and TRBJ1-5, is KAGVTQTPRYLIKTRGQQVTLSCSPISGHRSVSWYQQTPGQGLQFLFEYFSETQRNKGNFPGRFSGRQFSNSRSEMNVSTLELGDSALYLCASSWGWGNQPQHFGDGTRLSIL.

This chain uses TRBV6-5 with TRBJ2-7; D tentatively reads TRBD1 or TRBD2 (6 bases each). CDR3 length equals 14 residues. CDR1 is MNHEY, CDR2 SVGAGI, per germline. Trimming removed 2 bases at V and 5 bases at J, with 13 bases between. The CDR3 loop is CASSYGGGMDEQYF. CDR3 nucleotide sequence: TGTGCCAGCAGTTACGGAGGGGGGATGGACGAGCAGTACTTC.

The DNA for the CDR3 is TGCGCCAGCGGCCCCTTCGGACTCGAAGGCGAAGATACGCAGTATTTT. Protein product: CASGPFGLEGEDTQYF. The chain recombines TRBV5-1 with TRBJ2-3, with D possibly being TRBD2 (5 bases). Between the trimmed V and J ends, which lost 7 bases and 5 bases, there was a span of 23 bases. CDR1 is SGHRS, CDR2 YFSETQ, per germline. The CDR3 totals 16 residues.

This clonotype was counted only a few times. The V gene is TRBV2, the J gene TRBJ2-7, with D perhaps matching TRBD2 (6 bases). The germline V and J ends were trimmed by 4 bases and 2 bases, with 12 bases remaining between them. The CDR3 totals 14 residues. Germline CDR1 and CDR2: SNHLY and FYNNEI. This CDR3 reads CASSAGTQTYEQYV. The CDR3 DNA follows: TGTGCCAGCAGTGCCGGGACTCAGACCTACGAGCAGTACGTC.

V gene TRBV4-1 combines with J gene TRBJ2-2; 10 positions match TRBD1. CDR3 size: 15 residues. Germline V gene data show CDR1 as MGHRA and CDR2 as YSYEKL. V trimming: 4 bases; J trimming: 7 bases; junction bases outside the gene matches: 6. The CDR3 here is CASSPPGQGVGELFF. CDR3 DNA: TGCGCCAGCAGCCCCCCCGGACAGGGGGTCGGGGAGCTGTTTTTT.

This chain uses TRBV7-6 with TRBJ2-7; TRBD1 is a possible D gene (6 bases). The V and J ends lost 4 bases and 5 bases respectively, with 12 bases between them. Germline values: CDR1 SGHVS, CDR2 FNYEAQ. This CDR3 contains 13 residues. CDR3 DNA: TGTGCCAGCAGCTCGGGACAAGGAGACGAGCAGTACGTC. It yields the protein CASSSGQGDEQYV.

V is TRBV6-5 and J is TRBJ2-5; TRBD1 agrees at 8 bases. Germline CDR1 MNHEY, CDR2 SVGAGI. The CDR3 is made up of 13 amino acids. J gave up 5 bases and V 7 bases, and 6 bases lay outside the gene matches. CDR3 residues: CASTRTGWETQYF. In DNA, the CDR3 is TGTGCCAGCACCAGGACAGGGTGGGAGACCCAGTACTTC.

The gene calls are TRBV29-1 and TRBJ1-1, with D maybe TRBD1 (5 bases). The V end lost 5 bases, the J end lost 1 base, and 8 bases lay between the germline ends. Germline V gene lookup returns CDR1 SQVTM and CDR2 ANQGSEA. This CDR3 spans 12 amino acids. The CDR3 coding sequence is TGCAGCGTTCTGGGACCGAACACTGAAGCTTTCTTT. Its protein product is CSVLGPNTEAFF. Drawing the rest from reference TRBV29-1 and TRBJ1-1, the complete variable domain is SAVISQKPSRDICQRGTSLTIQCQVDSQVTMMFWYRQQPGQSLTLIATANQGSEATYESGFVIDKFPISRPNLTFSTLTVSNMSPEDSSIYLCSVLGPNTEAFFGQGTRLTVV.

This chain uses TRBV9 with TRBJ1-1; D gene ambiguous. The CDR3 has 13 amino acids. With 3 bases removed from V and 8 bases from J, the gap between germline ends came to 14 bases. Germline V gene data show CDR1 as SGDLS and CDR2 as YYNGEE. The chain's CDR3 is CASSASPADEAFF. In nucleotides, the CDR3 is TGTGCCAGCAGCGCCAGCCCCGCAGACGAAGCTTTCTTT.